The clone carrying this T cell receptor (beta chain) has only a few counts. This entry comes from a study of T-cell reconstitution after alpha-beta-depleted transplantation in children. The library targeted TCRbeta and was prepared with unique molecular identifiers. TCRdb processed the PCR reads anew with MiXCR; each CDR3 protein has one entry. Among 500,000 to 600,000 distinct CDR3 sequences listed, roughly 18% were seen once. This CDR3 spans 14 amino acids. CDR1 is SGHDN and CDR2 is FVKESK in the germline V gene. V shed 0 bases and J shed 3 bases, with 8 bases lying between them. J is TRBJ1-2 and V is TRBV14; D gene unclear. The specimen comprised PBMCs from the stem cell graft donor, sampled from the stem cell graft. The receptor was derived from a human donor who donated a stem cell graft to a child with acute lymphoblastic leukemia. The CDR3 DNA reads as TGTGCCAGCAGCCAAGACGGACCATACTATGGCTACACCTTC. Protein product: CASSQDGPYYGYTF. Full variable domain (remainder filled in from reference TRBV14 and TRBJ1-2): EAGVTQFPSHSVIEKGQTVTLRCDPISGHDNLYWYRRVMGKEIKFLLHFVKESKQDESGMPNNRFLAERTGGTYSTLKVQPAELEDSGVYFCASSQDGPYYGYTFGSGTRLTVV.